This T cell receptor (beta chain) is drawn from a study of breast tumors, draining lymph nodes, adjacent tissues. One entry per CDR3 protein, called by TCRdb with MiXCR from the multiplex PCR reads. In the table there are about 300,000 distinct CDR3 sequences, around 30% of which are singletons. The lymph nodes were axillary draining lymph nodes from breast cancer patients. Study-wide findings and caveats: Luminal-like breast cancer showed significantly greater tumor-nontumor repertoire similarity than basal-like breast cancer did.

This clonotype was seen many times. The antigen is undetermined. The CDR3 is 12 amino acids. The V gene's germline CDR1 is MNHNS and CDR2 SASEGT. V was shortened by 2 bases and J by 10 bases, with 11 bases between the two germline ends. This receptor was taken from a female donor with breast cancer. Some clones in this sample may be carry-over from other donors' samples. Specimen: axillary lymph node tissue. This chain uses TRBV6-1 with TRBJ1-2; D possibly corresponds to TRBD1 (6 bases). The CDR3 sequence is CASSERDISYTF. CDR3 in DNA: TGTGCCAGCAGTGAAAGGGACATCTCCTACACCTTC.